The 15 T cell receptor beta chains reported below all come from one sample, sequenced in a study of blood T cell repertoires in COVID-19. Profiling relied on immunoSEQ multiplex PCR, and the TCRdb table lists in-frame clones only, not all of them. The table lists 95,000 to 150,000 clones, approximately 90% of them singletons. The specimen was peripheral blood. The receptors shown here come from a man in his fifties or sixties with acute or convalescent COVID-19.

In this sample, this clone turned up a few times. The chain combines TRBV7-8 with TRBJ2-5, with 10 bases matching TRBD2. The germline V gene has CDR1 SGHVS and CDR2 FQNEAQ. V was pared by 5 bases and J by 2 bases, with 5 bases of the junction left unmatched. The CDR3 covers 15 residues. CDR3 sequence (DNA): TGTGCCAGCAGCATGGGACTAGCGAGACAAGAGACCCAGTACTTC. This translates into CASSMGLARQETQYF.

Worth noting for this clone: Germline and junction disagree at one end, which may indicate a read error. The chain recombines TRBV5-4 with TRBJ2-7; 9 bases fit TRBD1. This CDR3 spans 12 amino acids. Looked up from germline, CDR1 is SGHNT and CDR2 is YYREEE (reference sequence). Here the CDR3 reads CASSWGGTGLLF. The DNA of the CDR3 is TGTGCCAGCAGCTGGGGGGGGACAGGGCTTTTGTTC.

V and J are TRBV28 and TRBJ2-7, with D maybe TRBD2 (6 bases). Germline V gives CDR1 MDHEN, CDR2 SYDVKM. CDR3 size: 14 residues. V lost 5 bases and J lost 3, with 14 bases in between. The CDR3 DNA sequence: TGTGCCAGCAGTGCCCCGGGACTTCGCTACGAGCAGTACTTC. Its protein is CASSAPGLRYEQYF.

The V gene is TRBV27, the J gene TRBJ2-3, with TRBD2 identical over 9 bases. CDR1 is MNHEY and CDR2 is SMNVEV in the germline V gene (reference sequence). The junction had 8 bases not matched to a gene; V was cut back by 3 bases and J by 1 base. CDR3 length equals 17 residues. The CDR3 reads CASSLAGGFEGTDTQYF. Written as DNA, the CDR3 is TGTGCCAGCAGTTTGGCGGGAGGGTTTGAAGGCACAGATACGCAGTATTTT.

A single count supports this clone. This chain uses TRBV4-1 with TRBJ2-3; D is perhaps TRBD2 (6 bases). Germline values: CDR1 MGHRA, CDR2 YSYEKL. V dropped 3 bases and J dropped 4 bases, with 8 bases sitting between them. This CDR3 is built from 13 residues. Here the CDR3 DNA reads TGCGCCAGCAGCCAGGGACTGGCAGATACGCAGTATTTT. Amino acid sequence: CASSQGLADTQYF.

The chain combines TRBV6-5 with TRBJ2-1; TRBD2 aligns across 9 bases. V shed 2 bases and J 4 bases; nucleotides not matched to a gene: 6. The germline V gene has CDR1 MNHEY and CDR2 SVGAGI. This CDR3 region has 16 residues. The CDR3: CASSYRREGPYNEQFF. The CDR3 DNA sequence: TGTGCCAGCAGTTACAGGCGGGAGGGCCCTTACAATGAGCAGTTCTTC.

This chain uses TRBV6-5 with TRBJ1-1; D perhaps matches TRBD1 (5 bases). V lost 7 bases to trimming and J lost 1 base, with 16 bases between them. The CDR3 loop spans 15 amino acids. The V gene's germline CDR1 is MNHEY and CDR2 SVGAGI. The CDR3: CASTYGWQGNTEAFF. The DNA of the CDR3 is TGTGCCAGCACCTACGGCTGGCAGGGGAACACTGAAGCTTTCTTT.

The gene calls are TRBV6-5 and TRBJ2-7; 7 bases agree with TRBD2. Germline loops: CDR1 MNHEY, CDR2 SVGAGI. Trimming took 8 bases from V and 3 from J; bases not matched to a gene: 7. CDR3 length: 13 residues. The chain's CDR3 is CASGGDLRYEQYF. DNA of the CDR3: TGTGCCAGCGGGGGGGACCTTCGCTACGAGCAGTACTTC.

V and J are TRBV29-1 and TRBJ2-2; D is unresolved. The length of the CDR3 is 14 residues. From germline, CDR1 is SQVTM and CDR2 ANQGSEA. With 5 bases removed from V and 2 bases from J, the gap between germline ends came to 12 bases. The CDR3 coding sequence is TGCAGCGTTTCGCGCAATTTTAACACCGGGGAGCTGTTTTTT. It codes for CSVSRNFNTGELFF.

The rearrangement links TRBV18 to TRBJ1-4, with unresolved D. V lost 3 bases to trimming and J lost 1 base, with 9 bases between them. There are 15 residues in the CDR3. Germline V gene lookup returns CDR1 KGHSH and CDR2 LQKENI. The CDR3, as DNA: TGTGCCAGCTCACCTTCAGGAAGAACTAATGAAAAACTGTTTTTT. This encodes CASSPSGRTNEKLFF.

The rearrangement joins TRBV5-4 to TRBJ2-2, with 9 bases aligning to TRBD2. After removal of 0 bases from V and 6 bases from J, the junction contained 6 bases not matched to a gene. This CDR3 spans 16 amino acids. Germline CDR1 is SGHNT and CDR2 is YYREEE (reference sequence). CDR3: CASSLGREGRAGELFF. The DNA of the CDR3 is TGTGCCAGCAGCTTGGGGCGGGAGGGCCGTGCCGGGGAGCTGTTTTTT.

This chain connects TRBV5-5 to TRBJ1-5, with D maybe TRBD1 (6 bases). V was cut by 0 bases and J by 5 bases, with 15 bases left in between. This CDR3 has 16 residues. Germline assignment: CDR1 SGHKS and CDR2 YYEKEE (reference sequence). CDR3 nucleotides: TGTGCCAGCAGCTTGGGGGACACCCGGCGGCATCAGCCCCAGCATTTT. This translates into CASSLGDTRRHQPQHF.

This clone has just one count. The V and J genes are TRBV5-6 and TRBJ2-1; 11 bases map to TRBD2. This CDR3 has 14 residues. Germline V gene lookup returns CDR1 SGHDT and CDR2 YYEEEE. V lost 2 bases, J lost 6 bases, and 1 base stayed unmatched. CDR3 DNA sequence: TGTGCCAGCAGCTTTCTAGCGGGGGGCAATGAGCAGTTCTTC. Amino acids: CASSFLAGGNEQFF.

The rearrangement joins TRBV12-5 to TRBJ2-5; tentatively, D is TRBD2 (6 bases). There are 16 residues in the CDR3. Per germline, CDR1 LGHNT and CDR2 FRNRAP. V was shortened by 0 bases and J by 5 bases, with 16 bases between the two germline ends. CDR3 nucleotide sequence: TGTGCTAGTGGTTTGGTAACGGGAGCCCCGCGGGAGACCCAGTACTTC. It specifies CASGLVTGAPRETQYF.

This clone appeared a few times. This chain joins TRBV21-1 and TRBJ2-7; TRBD1 is the table's D call and was not checked against the DNA. TRBV21-1 is a pseudogene locus. The CDR3 is 15 residues long. CDR3 sequence: CASSKDPTGPYEQYF. The CDR3 bases are TGTGCCAGCAGCAAAGATCCTACAGGGCCCTACGAGCAGTACTTC.